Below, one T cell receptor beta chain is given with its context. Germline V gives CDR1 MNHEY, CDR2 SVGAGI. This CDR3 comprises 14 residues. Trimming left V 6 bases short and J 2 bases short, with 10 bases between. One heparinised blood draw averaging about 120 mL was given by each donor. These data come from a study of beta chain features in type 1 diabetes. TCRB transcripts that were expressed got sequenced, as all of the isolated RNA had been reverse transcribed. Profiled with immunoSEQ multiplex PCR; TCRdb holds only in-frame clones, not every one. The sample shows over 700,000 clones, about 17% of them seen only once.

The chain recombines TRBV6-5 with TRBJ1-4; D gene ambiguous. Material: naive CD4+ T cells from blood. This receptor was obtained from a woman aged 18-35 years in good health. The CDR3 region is CASSSATTNEKLFF. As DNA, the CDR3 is TGTGCCAGCAGCTCCGCTACTACTAATGAAAAACTGTTTTTT.